The TCR beta chain described here comes from a study of blood T cell repertoires in COVID-19. Looking at the study overall: Italy, Spain and the United States were the sources of the convalescent and acute COVID-19 samples.

The CDR3 consists of 18 residues. Between the trimmed V and J ends, which lost 4 bases and 1 base, there was a span of 17 bases. CDR1 SGHDN and CDR2 FVKESK come from the germline V gene. Original processing methods: The assay estimated nucleated cells by amplifying reference gene primers. The table came from immunoSEQ multiplex PCR; TCRdb's copy has only in-frame clones and leaves some out. The V and J calls and clone size are taken from that table; D and trimming were inferred from the DNA. The top ten clones hold 7% to 10% of a sample with about 140,000 clones, about 86% of them seen once. Sequencing was done on a sample of peripheral blood. V usage is TRBV14 and J usage is TRBJ2-6; maybe TRBD1 (6 bases). This TCR was recovered from a woman aged 55 to 70 with acute or convalescent COVID-19. DNA of the CDR3: TGTGCCAGCAGCCGTGGGGGCCTGCCGCTATCTGGGGCCAACGTCCTGACTTTC. Encoded protein: CASSRGGLPLSGANVLTF.